The present TCR beta chain was sequenced within a study of T cell responses to AZD1222 COVID-19 vaccine. Sequencing was performed with immunoSEQ multiplex PCR; in TCRdb, only in-frame clones are kept and a portion is missing. There are roughly 100,000 clones in the sample; 90% occur only once, and about 4.8% lies in the top ten. About this clone itself: Antigen unknown.

Study-wide points: Vaccine-related CD4 TCRs covered spike, predominating at 160-218 and 743-854. The study sampled repertoires only after the peak T cell response.

The CDR3 has 14 amino acids. The V gene's germline CDR1 is SGHAT and CDR2 FQDESV (reference sequence). V was shortened by 8 bases and J by 5 bases, with 18 bases between the two germline ends. This sequence joins TRBV11-1 and TRBJ2-5, with D tentatively TRBD2 (7 bases). The input for sequencing was peripheral blood, taken on day 0 of AZD1222 vaccination. This receptor was taken from an adult in good health. The CDR3 bases are TGTGCCAGCGGCCGGACAGCGGGACGGGAGACCCAGTACTTC. This translates into CASGRTAGRETQYF.